The rows below give T cell receptor beta chains drawn from one sample of a study of Graves' ophthalmopathy and Graves' hyperthyroidism. One entry per CDR3 protein, called by TCRdb with MiXCR from the multiplex PCR reads. This table has some 410,000 distinct CDR3 sequences, under 25% appearing once. Input material: peripheral blood. The receptors originated from a woman under 30 with stable Graves' hyperthyroidism. Both conserved end residues are part of each CDR3. The D gene is left open where the match is weak. Only some rows state a clone size, as once, few, many or a class for expanded clones.

cdr3_aa cdr3_nt v_call clone_size d_call cdr3_length j_call
CASSPIGQGGQETQYF TGTGCCAGCAGCCCTATAGGACAGGGGGGACAAGAGACCCAGTACTTC TRBV7-2 . TRBD1 16 TRBJ2-5
CAISESIRGQPQHF TGTGCCATCAGTGAGTCGATTCGGGGACAGCCCCAGCATTTT TRBV10-3 many . 14 TRBJ1-5
CATATRGYEQYF TGTGCCACCGCGACTAGAGGGTACGAGCAGTACTTC TRBV15 once . 12 TRBJ2-7
CASSLLAGVNYEQYF TGTGCCAGCAGTTTACTAGCGGGAGTAAACTACGAGCAGTACTTC TRBV28 many TRBD2 15 TRBJ2-7
CSVVGGAGETQYF TGCAGCGTTGTTGGCGGGGCCGGAGAGACCCAGTACTTC TRBV29-1 many . 13 TRBJ2-5
CASRATGGYTEAFF TGTGCCAGCAGAGCGACAGGGGGCTACACTGAAGCTTTCTTT TRBV6-2/TRBV6-3 many TRBD1 14 TRBJ1-1
CASTLGTGGAEAFF TGTGCCAGCACCCTCGGGACAGGAGGGGCTGAAGCTTTCTTT TRBV12-3/TRBV12-4 many TRBD1 14 TRBJ1-1
CSASDRGVTRETQYF TGCAGTGCTTCCGACAGGGGAGTAACCAGAGAGACCCAGTACTTC TRBV20-1 many TRBD1 15 TRBJ2-5
CAWSVRAMGAEAFF TGTGCCTGGAGTGTGAGAGCCATGGGGGCTGAAGCTTTCTTT TRBV30 many . 14 TRBJ1-1
CASSYAQGGNTIYF TGTGCCAGCAGTTACGCTCAGGGGGGAAACACCATATATTTT TRBV6-5 many . 14 TRBJ1-3
CASQVSGSSYEQYF TGTGCCAGCCAGGTTAGCGGGAGCTCCTACGAGCAGTACTTC TRBV7-9 many TRBD2 14 TRBJ2-7
CASSSGGQGSSRNEAFF TGTGCCAGCAGCTCTGGGGGGCAGGGGTCAAGTCGGAATGAAGCTTTCTTT TRBV11-2 . . 17 TRBJ1-1
CVCSRGLVVGTGELFF TGTGTCTGCAGTCGGGGACTAGTGGTGGGCACCGGGGAGCTGTTTTTT TRBV6-1 . TRBD2 16 TRBJ2-2
CASRSIRGGTEAFF TGTGCCAGCAGATCAATACGGGGCGGCACTGAAGCTTTCTTT TRBV11-2 many . 14 TRBJ1-1
CAGGRGLGSYEQYF TGTGCCGGCGGACGAGGACTAGGGTCCTACGAGCAGTACTTC TRBV6-2/TRBV6-3 . TRBD2 14 TRBJ2-7
CASGLVPENYGYTF TGTGCTAGTGGTTTGGTTCCAGAAAACTATGGCTACACCTTC TRBV12-5 . . 14 TRBJ1-2
CASTSRGVGTGELFF TGCGCCAGCACATCCAGGGGTGTAGGAACCGGGGAGCTGTTTTTT TRBV5-1 few . 15 TRBJ2-2
CAIRSPSGNNEQYF TGTGCCATCAGGAGCCCTAGCGGGAACAACGAGCAGTACTTC TRBV10-3 many TRBD2 14 TRBJ2-7
CASSYSEDSTGELFF TGTGCCAGCAGTTACTCGGAGGATAGTACCGGGGAGCTGTTTTTT TRBV6-2/TRBV6-3 many . 15 TRBJ2-2
CASSEVPNPQETQYF TGTGCCAGCAGTGAGGTACCCAACCCGCAAGAGACCCAGTACTTC TRBV6-1 . . 15 TRBJ2-5
CAISARSTGELFF TGTGCCATCAGTGCACGGAGTACCGGGGAGCTGTTTTTT TRBV10-3 . . 13 TRBJ2-2
CASSLSEQDNGYTF TGTGCCAGCAGTTTAAGTGAACAGGATAATGGCTACACCTTC TRBV12-3/TRBV12-4 many . 14 TRBJ1-2
CSATGKVGQPQHF TGCAGTGCCACAGGGAAGGTTGGTCAGCCCCAGCATTTT TRBV20-1 many . 13 TRBJ1-5
CASSSTGGAGDTEAFF TGCGCCAGCAGCTCCACAGGGGGCGCGGGGGACACTGAAGCTTTCTTT TRBV5-1 . TRBD1 16 TRBJ1-1
CASSRQATTEAFF TGTGCCAGCAGCAGACAGGCAACCACTGAAGCTTTCTTT TRBV12-3/TRBV12-4 many . 13 TRBJ1-1
CASSFGRRTEAFF TGTGCCAGCAGTTTTGGAAGAAGAACTGAAGCTTTCTTT TRBV6-5 few . 13 TRBJ1-1
CASSLSRAGNTEAFF TGTGCCAGCAGTTTATCGAGGGCCGGGAACACTGAAGCTTTCTTT TRBV12-3/TRBV12-4 many . 15 TRBJ1-1
CASSQRGSSGYTF TGTGCCAGCAGCCAGAGGGGGAGTAGTGGCTACACCTTC TRBV28 many . 13 TRBJ1-2
CASSLSWGENTEAFF TGTGCCAGCAGCTTATCGTGGGGAGAGAACACTGAAGCTTTCTTT TRBV7-8 . . 15 TRBJ1-1
CASKRNSQETQYF TGTGCCAGCAAGCGGAACAGCCAAGAGACCCAGTACTTC TRBV2 many . 13 TRBJ2-5
CASKRPGGPYEQYF TGTGCCAGCAAGCGACCGGGAGGGCCATACGAGCAGTACTTC TRBV6-1 many TRBD2 14 TRBJ2-7
CASSLAWTDGAETQYF TGTGCCAGCAGCTTGGCTTGGACGGACGGGGCAGAGACCCAGTACTTC TRBV7-6 . . 16 TRBJ2-5
CASSYRSSYNSPLHF TGTGCCAGCAGTTACCGGAGCTCCTATAATTCACCCCTCCACTTT TRBV6-4 . . 15 TRBJ1-6
CAINRQGQSKETQYF TGTGCCATCAATCGACAGGGGCAGAGTAAAGAGACCCAGTACTTC TRBV10-3 many TRBD1 15 TRBJ2-5